This T cell receptor beta chain emerged from a study of Ad26.COV2.S vaccination and SARS-CoV-2 variants. The germline gives CDR1 KGHSH, CDR2 LQKENI. The junction had 1 base not matched to a gene; V was cut back by 3 bases and J by 5 bases. The CDR3 covers 14 residues. This clone was detected only once. Its antigen is not identified. Other DNA sequences in this specimen translate into the identical CDR3. Study-wide results and caveats: Spike-specific TCR breadth was greater in vaccine than placebo recipients. CD8+ and CD4+ T cells specific for spike reportedly responded with substantial breadth after vaccination.

This sample's treatment: about 20 received Ad26.COV2.S at low or high dose, single or two shots; 5 received placebo; per-sample allocation not given. Repertoires come from day 63 after the first vaccine or placebo injection. Whoever gave the sample was an adult aged 18-55 years in Boston. Wuhan-strain spike was delivered by a replication-incompetent Ad26 vector. The assay was immunoSEQ multiplex PCR, and TCRdb's table has in-frame clones only and misses some. Here the sample spans 400,000 to 450,000 clones, about 92% being singletons. The sequence derives from a person aged 18-65 years who received the Ad26.COV2.S COVID-19 vaccine or a placebo. The material was peripheral blood, obtained in a trial of Ad26.COV2.S vaccine versus placebo. The rearrangement links TRBV18 to TRBJ2-2; 9 bases line up with TRBD1. DNA of the CDR3: TGTGCCAGCTCACCCGGACAGGGGACCGGGGAGCTGTTTTTT. It encodes CASSPGQGTGELFF.